The 18 T cell receptor beta chains listed next were all sequenced from one sample in a study of blood T cell repertoires in COVID-19. Assay: immunoSEQ multiplex PCR; the TCRdb copy retains only in-frame clones and omits some. The sample lists about 260,000 clones; over 75% were seen once. Sequencing used peripheral blood. All receptors come from a human donor in a cohort sampled during active COVID-19.

The chain carries TRBV4-1 and TRBJ1-1; D ambiguous. CDR1 is MGHRA, CDR2 YSYEKL, per germline. This CDR3 has 15 residues. Trimming took 3 bases from V and 1 from J, leaving 12 bases between them. CDR3 protein: CASSQIGSGNTEAFF. CDR3 DNA sequence: TGCGCCAGCAGCCAGATTGGATCGGGGAACACTGAAGCTTTCTTT.

The genes are TRBV7-3 and TRBJ2-7; 7 bases fit TRBD2. Germline CDR1 reads SGHTA; CDR2 reads FQGTGA. V shed 2 bases and J 0 bases; nucleotides not matched to a gene: 4. This CDR3 region has 15 residues. The DNA of the CDR3 is TGTGCCAGCAGCTTACGGGGCGGGGGCTCCTACGAGCAGTACTTC. The encoded protein is CASSLRGGGSYEQYF.

V gene TRBV19 combines with J gene TRBJ2-1; 8 positions agree with TRBD2. V trimming: 7 bases; J trimming: 2 bases; junction bases outside the gene matches: 16. The CDR3 spans 18 residues. The germline gives CDR1 LNHDA, CDR2 SQIVND (reference sequence). CDR3 region: CASTNNYPGRGAYNEQFF. The CDR3, as DNA: TGTGCCAGTACCAATAACTATCCCGGGAGGGGGGCCTACAATGAGCAGTTCTTC.

The chain has TRBV24-1 and TRBJ2-1, with TRBD1 matching 7 bases. This CDR3 is built from 15 residues. After removal of 6 bases from V and 7 bases from J, the junction contained 11 bases not matched to a gene. The germline V gene encodes CDR1 KGHDR and CDR2 SFDVKD. The CDR3 is CATSSFGTAVNEQFF. In nucleotides, the CDR3 is TGTGCCACCAGTTCGTTTGGGACAGCCGTTAATGAGCAGTTCTTC.

The V gene is TRBV11-3, the J gene TRBJ2-7, with D possibly TRBD2 on 5 matching bases. Trimming took 0 bases from V and 7 from J, leaving 7 bases between them. Germline CDR1 is SGHNT and CDR2 is YENEEA. The CDR3 covers 12 residues. The CDR3 spells CASSLDGSEQYF. CDR3 nucleotides: TGTGCCAGCAGCTTAGATGGGAGTGAGCAGTACTTC.

The CDR3 loop reads CASSVAGKVTEAFF. The CDR3 DNA follows: TGTGCCAGCAGCGTAGCCGGTAAAGTCACTGAAGCTTTCTTT. V is TRBV9 and J is TRBJ1-1, with unresolved D. Trimming left V 0 bases short and J 4 bases short, with 10 bases between. The CDR3 has 14 residues. CDR1 SGDLS and CDR2 YYNGEE come from the germline V gene.

The CDR3 sequence is CASRKTSGGDTQYF. DNA for the CDR3: TGTGCCAGCAGAAAAACTAGCGGGGGGGATACGCAGTATTTT. The chain combines TRBV6-5 with TRBJ2-3; TRBD2 aligns across 12 bases. Trimming at V came to 6 bases and at J to 6 bases, leaving 4 bases not matched to a gene. Germline values: CDR1 MNHEY, CDR2 SVGAGI. There are 14 residues in the CDR3.

CDR3 coding DNA: TGTGCCAGCAGTGGACAGCAGAACACTGAAGCTTTCTTT. Protein sequence: CASSGQQNTEAFF. V gene TRBV3-1 (or the pseudogene TRBV3-2) combines with J gene TRBJ1-1, with a weak D call TRBD1 (6 bases). Trimming stripped 6 bases from V and 1 base from J, with 9 bases between. The CDR3 is 13 residues long. Germline V gives CDR1 LGHDT, CDR2 YNNKEL (reference sequence).

The gene calls are TRBV4-3 and TRBJ1-2; D might be TRBD1 (5 bases). CDR3 length: 15 amino acids. Germline assignment: CDR1 LGHNA and CDR2 YSLEER. V gave up 1 base and J gave up 2 bases, with 11 bases separating them. CDR3 nucleotide sequence: TGCGCCAGCAGCCAAGGGGCAGGGTCCAACTATGGCTACACCTTC. It specifies CASSQGAGSNYGYTF.

V and J are TRBV11-2 and TRBJ2-1; TRBD1 matches at 9 bases. J gave up 4 bases and V 3 bases, and 7 bases lay outside the gene matches. The CDR3 covers 16 residues. Germline CDR1 and CDR2: SGHAT and FQNNGV. The CDR3 spells CASSFRGTGIYNEQFF. CDR3 bases: TGTGCCAGCAGCTTTAGAGGGACAGGGATTTACAATGAGCAGTTCTTC.

The V gene is TRBV7-2, the J gene TRBJ1-2, with a possible D match to TRBD1 (5 bases). Germline CDR1 and CDR2: SGHTA and FQGNSA. Trimming shortened V by 0 bases and J by 5 bases, and 13 bases separated the two germline ends. This CDR3 is built from 15 residues. DNA for the CDR3: TGTGCCAGCAGCTTAGCAGCCAGGGTCGTGTATGGCTACACCTTC. Amino acids: CASSLAARVVYGYTF.

The sample holds a few counts of this clone. The V gene is TRBV7-9, the J gene TRBJ1-2, with 8 bases lining up with TRBD1. Germline trimming cut 4 bases from V and 2 bases from J; bases unmatched to any gene: 12. The CDR3 loop spans 17 amino acids. Germline V gene lookup returns CDR1 SEHNR and CDR2 FQNEAQ (reference sequence). CDR3 DNA: TGTGCCAGCAGCTCTTCAGGGGGCCTAACCATCAACTATGGCTACACCTTC. Translating gives CASSSSGGLTINYGYTF. Full variable domain (remainder filled in from reference TRBV7-9 and TRBJ1-2): DTGVSQNPRHKITKRGQNVTFRCDPISEHNRLYWYRQTLGQGPEFLTYFQNEAQLEKSRLLSDRFSAERPKGSFSTLEIQRTEQGDSAMYLCASSSSGGLTINYGYTFGSGTRLTVV.

The rearrangement uses TRBV2 and TRBJ1-5, with D possibly TRBD1 on 5 matching bases. This CDR3 spans 16 amino acids. Trimming stripped 5 bases from V and 4 bases from J, with 18 bases between. The germline CDR1 and CDR2 sequences are SNHLY and FYNNEI. CDR3 amino acids: CASSRSGILGNQPQHF. The DNA for the CDR3 is TGTGCCAGCAGTAGGTCAGGGATTCTGGGGAATCAGCCCCAGCATTTT.

This chain joins TRBV6-2 or TRBV6-3 and TRBJ2-2, with 8 bases lining up with TRBD2. The CDR3 spans 16 residues. After removal of 5 bases from V and 2 bases from J, the junction contained 7 bases not matched to a gene. Per the germline V gene, CDR1 is MNHEY and CDR2 is SVGEGT. CDR3 sequence: CASSPRLASNTGELFF. As DNA, the CDR3 is TGTGCCAGCAGTCCGCGACTAGCGTCCAACACCGGGGAGCTGTTTTTT.

The chain couples TRBV5-1 to TRBJ2-7, with a tentative D call TRBD1 (6 bases). CDR1 SGHRS and CDR2 YFSETQ come from the germline V gene. V lost 0 bases and J lost 2, with 12 bases in between. This CDR3 comprises 15 residues. The DNA of the CDR3 is TGCGCCAGCAGCTTGGCAGGGGATCACACCTACGAGCAGTACTTC. Translated: CASSLAGDHTYEQYF.

This chain links TRBV10-2 with TRBJ1-5, with D perhaps matching TRBD1 (5 bases). The V gene's germline CDR1 is WSHSY and CDR2 SAAADI. Trimming left V 7 bases short and J 6 bases short, with 13 bases between. The CDR3 length is 13 residues. The CDR3 region is CASTRGPSQPQHF. Here the CDR3 DNA reads TGCGCCAGCACTAGGGGCCCCTCTCAGCCCCAGCATTTT.

V is TRBV11-1 and J is TRBJ2-7; 12 bases agree with TRBD2. CDR1 is SGHAT, CDR2 FQDESV, per germline (reference sequence). This CDR3 contains 16 residues. Trimming cost V 5 bases and J 4 bases; bases outside gene matches: 9. The CDR3 is CASSVLAGGFSYEQYF. The CDR3 bases are TGTGCCAGCAGCGTCCTAGCGGGGGGGTTCTCGTACGAGCAGTACTTC. Supplemented by reference TRBV11-1 and TRBJ2-7, the full variable domain reads EAEVAQSPRYKITEKSQAVAFWCDPISGHATLYWYRQILGQGPELLVQFQDESVVDDSQLPKDRFSAERLKGVDSTLKIQPAELGDSAMYLCASSVLAGGFSYEQYFGPGTRLTVT.

Concerning this clone: The same CDR3 is also encoded by other DNA sequences in this sample. This chain uses TRBV9 with TRBJ2-3; 7 bases are shared with TRBD2. The CDR3 runs 16 residues. V lost 0 bases, J lost 3 bases, and 7 bases stayed unmatched. CDR1 and CDR2 (germline): SGDLS, YYNGEE. In DNA, the CDR3 is TGTGCCAGCAGCGTAGACAACGGGGGGACGACAGATACGCAGTATTTT. As protein: CASSVDNGGTTDTQYF.